Presented here are 15 T cell receptor beta chains from one specimen sequenced in a study of blood T cells in healthy people across ages. Then a second PCR, running roughly 7 to 11 cycles, was carried out with a sample-barcoded 5' primer and a J-beta primer mix. MiXCR was run by TCRdb on the 5' RACE reads, yielding one entry per CDR3 protein. This table has more than 650,000 distinct CDR3 sequences, 22% appearing once. Sequenced input: blood. The receptor source for this set is a man aged 65 to 85 in good health.

The gene calls are TRBV3-1 and TRBJ2-7; D is ambiguous. Germline V gene lookup returns CDR1 LGHDT and CDR2 YNNKEL (reference sequence). V dropped 0 bases and J dropped 3 bases, with 6 bases sitting between them. The CDR3 has 13 amino acids. The CDR3 DNA reads as TGTGCCAGCAGCCAAGAACGAAGCTACGAGCAGTACTTC. Its protein is CASSQERSYEQYF.

The rearrangement uses TRBV28 and TRBJ2-1; D might be TRBD1 (6 bases). The J call is doubtful: the DNA matches TRBJ2-7 better. The CDR3 is 15 amino acids. Germline CDR1 and CDR2: MDHEN and SYDVKM. The CDR3 protein is CASTIPPRGTNEQYF. CDR3 DNA: TGTGCCAGCACGATTCCTCCCAGGGGAACCAACGAGCAGTACTTC.

The chain carries TRBV29-1 and TRBJ2-1; D unresolved. Looked up from germline, CDR1 is SQVTM and CDR2 is ANQGSEA. This CDR3 has 14 residues. V was clipped by 3 bases and J by 5 bases, with 14 bases between them. The chain's CDR3 is CSVDGQDGHNEQFF. CDR3 nucleotide sequence: TGCAGCGTTGATGGGCAGGACGGCCACAATGAGCAGTTCTTC.

This clonotype turned up a few times. CDR3 nucleotide sequence: TGTGCCAGCAGCGGAGGCGGGACTAGGGTAATGGTGCAGTACTTC. Its translation is CASSGGGTRVMVQYF. The V call is TRBV7-2, the J call TRBJ2-5, with 8 bases identical to TRBD2. The V segment lost 5 bases and the J segment 11 bases; nucleotides outside the gene matches: 16. Germline lookup yields CDR1 SGHTA and CDR2 FQGNSA. The CDR3 has 15 residues.

The table lists this clonotype with many counts. The rearrangement links TRBV5-1 to TRBJ2-7; 7 bases agree with TRBD2. CDR1 and CDR2 from the germline V gene are SGHRS and YFSETQ. After removal of 0 bases from V and 1 base from J, the junction contained 13 bases not matched to a gene. The CDR3 is made up of 18 amino acids. As DNA, the CDR3 is TGCGCCAGCAGCTTGGGAGATCGGACTAGTAGACCGTCCTACGAGCAGTACTTC. It encodes CASSLGDRTSRPSYEQYF.

This clonotype appeared once. The genes are TRBV9 and TRBJ2-7; TRBD1 matches at 9 bases. CDR3 size: 15 residues. Looked up from germline, CDR1 is SGDLS and CDR2 is YYNGEE. V lost 6 bases, J lost 3 bases, and 10 bases stayed unmatched. The CDR3 sequence is CASTTQDRGHYEQYF. Written as DNA, the CDR3 is TGTGCCAGCACTACCCAGGACAGGGGCCACTACGAGCAGTACTTC. The complete variable domain, with remaining parts taken from reference TRBV9 and TRBJ2-7, reads DSGVTQTPKHLITATGQRVTLRCSPRSGDLSVYWYQQSLDQGLQFLIQYYNGEERAKGNILERFSAQQFPDLHSELNLSSLELGDSALYFCASTTQDRGHYEQYFGPGTRLTVT.

This chain joins TRBV18 and TRBJ2-5; D gene ambiguous. The DNA end favors TRBJ2-1, so the J call may be wrong. Germline lookup yields CDR1 KGHSH and CDR2 LQKENI. The CDR3 has 15 amino acids. The CDR3 DNA reads as TGTGCCAGCTCACCAGACCAGCGCAGAAACAATGAGCAGTTCTTC. It is translated as CASSPDQRRNNEQFF.

The sample holds a few counts of this clonotype. This chain connects TRBV5-5 to TRBJ1-1; 7 bases align to TRBD1. With 3 bases clipped from V and 6 bases from J, the junction kept 8 bases outside the gene matches. The CDR3 sequence is 14 residues long. Germline assignment: CDR1 SGHKS and CDR2 YYEKEE (reference sequence). The CDR3 coding sequence is TGTGCCAGCAGCTCGAACAGGGGTTCGCCTGAAGCTTTCTTT. It translates to CASSSNRGSPEAFF.

V and J are TRBV7-9 and TRBJ1-3; TRBD1 matches at 7 bases. Germline CDR1 is SEHNR and CDR2 is FQNEAQ (reference sequence). Trimming took 4 bases from V and 0 from J; bases not matched to a gene: 3. CDR3 length equals 15 residues. The CDR3, as DNA: TGTGCCAGCAGCTCCTGGGACAGCTCTGGAAACACCATATATTTT. Its translation is CASSSWDSSGNTIYF.

The gene calls are TRBV28 and TRBJ2-6; possible D gene TRBD2, 6 bases. Trimming left V 7 bases short and J 2 bases short, with 15 bases between. Germline V gene sequence: CDR1 MDHEN, CDR2 SYDVKM. The CDR3 covers 16 residues. The CDR3: CASTYSGVTGANVLTF. CDR3 bases: TGTGCCAGCACCTACTCGGGGGTAACTGGGGCCAACGTCCTGACTTTC.

This rearrangement joins TRBV10-1 to TRBJ2-5; 11 bases are shared with TRBD2. J was trimmed by 1 base and V by 3 bases; bases with no gene match: 1. Germline V gives CDR1 WNHNN, CDR2 SYGVQD (reference sequence). CDR3 length: 15 residues. The CDR3 here is CASSDTSGGQETQYF. The DNA for the CDR3 is TGCGCCAGCAGTGATACTAGCGGGGGCCAAGAGACCCAGTACTTC.

V and J are TRBV20-1 and TRBJ2-1; D perhaps matches TRBD2 (7 bases). The CDR3 is made up of 16 amino acids. The germline gives CDR1 DFQATT, CDR2 SNEGSKA (reference sequence). The germline V and J ends were trimmed by 1 base and 8 bases, with 21 bases remaining between them. Here the CDR3 reads CSARATGGQRFYEQFF. Here the CDR3 DNA reads TGCAGTGCTAGAGCAACGGGGGGACAACGCTTCTATGAGCAGTTCTTC.

CDR3 DNA: TGTGCCAGCAGCCAAGTGGGATCCGGGCAGTACTTC. Its translation: CASSQVGSGQYF. This chain links TRBV14 with TRBJ2-7; no clear D gene. V dropped 1 base and J dropped 9 bases, with 10 bases sitting between them. Looked up from germline, CDR1 is SGHDN and CDR2 is FVKESK. The CDR3 runs to 12 residues.

The chain carries TRBV7-3 and TRBJ2-2, with 7 bases lining up with TRBD1. This CDR3 contains 17 residues. V gave up 2 bases and J gave up 5 bases; unmatched junction bases: 11. Germline loops: CDR1 SGHTA, CDR2 FQGTGA. The CDR3 region has the DNA TGTGCCAGCAGCTTAGCCCACGGGACAGAAAAAACCGGGGAGCTGTTTTTT. Protein: CASSLAHGTEKTGELFF. Together with reference TRBV7-3 and TRBJ2-2, the CDR3 gives the full variable domain: GAGVSQTPSNKVTEKGKYVELRCDPISGHTALYWYRQSLGQGPEFLIYFQGTGAADDSGLPNDRFFAVRPEGSVSTLKIQRTERGDSAVYLCASSLAHGTEKTGELFFGEGSRLTVL.

This clonotype is a singleton in its sample. A clone one base away is much larger, so this may be a read error. The chain has TRBV27 and TRBJ2-3, with D possibly TRBD2 on 6 matching bases. The CDR3 is 15 residues long. The V gene lost 5 bases and the J gene lost 0 bases, with 12 bases spanning the gap. Per germline, CDR1 MNHEY and CDR2 SMNVEV (reference sequence). CDR3 DNA: TGTGCCAGCAGTCTACAGGAGGGAAGCACAGATACGCAGTATTTT. Protein sequence: CASSLQEGSTDTQYF.